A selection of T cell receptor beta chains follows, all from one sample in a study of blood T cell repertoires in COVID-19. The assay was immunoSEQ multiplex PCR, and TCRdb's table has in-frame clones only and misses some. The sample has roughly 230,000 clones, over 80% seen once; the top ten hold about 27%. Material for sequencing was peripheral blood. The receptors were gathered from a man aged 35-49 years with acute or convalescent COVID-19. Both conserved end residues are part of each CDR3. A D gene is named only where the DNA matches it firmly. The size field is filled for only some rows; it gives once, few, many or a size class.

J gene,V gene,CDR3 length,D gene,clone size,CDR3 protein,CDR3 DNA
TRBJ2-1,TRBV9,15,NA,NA,CASSVGGTSDNEQFF,TGTGCCAGCAGCGTAGGGGGGACAAGCGACAATGAGCAGTTCTTC
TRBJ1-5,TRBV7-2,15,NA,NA,CASSTGPPSNQPQHF,TGTGCCAGCAGCACAGGGCCCCCTAGCAATCAGCCCCAGCATTTT
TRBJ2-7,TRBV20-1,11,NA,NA,CSARVVYEQYF,TGCAGTGCTAGAGTCGTATACGAGCAGTACTTC
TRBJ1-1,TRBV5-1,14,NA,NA,CASSLWGRNTEAFF,TGCGCCAGCAGCTTGTGGGGGCGGAACACTGAAGCTTTCTTT
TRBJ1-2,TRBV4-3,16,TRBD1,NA,CASSQSGDRGRAGYTF,TGCGCCAGCAGCCAAAGTGGGGACAGGGGGCGAGCGGGCTACACCTTC
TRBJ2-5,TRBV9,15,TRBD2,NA,CASSALAGETETQYF,TGTGCCAGCAGCGCACTAGCGGGGGAAACGGAGACCCAGTACTTC
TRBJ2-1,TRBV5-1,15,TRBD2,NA,CASSLGGSSYNEQFF,TGCGCCAGCAGCTTGGGCGGGAGCTCCTACAATGAGCAGTTCTTC
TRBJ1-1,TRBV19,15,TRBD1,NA,CASSIGQTGVTEAFF,TGTGCCAGTAGTATTGGTCAAACAGGGGTCACTGAAGCTTTCTTT
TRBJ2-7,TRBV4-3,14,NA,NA,CASSPYGGAYEQYF,TGCGCCAGCAGCCCGTACGGAGGGGCCTACGAGCAGTACTTC
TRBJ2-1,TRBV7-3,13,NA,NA,CASSREEYNEQFF,TGTGCCAGCTCCAGGGAGGAATACAATGAGCAGTTCTTC
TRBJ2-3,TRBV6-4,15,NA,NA,CASSDQARGTDTQYF,TGTGCCAGCAGTGACCAGGCCAGGGGCACAGATACGCAGTATTTT
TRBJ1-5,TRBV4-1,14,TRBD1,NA,CASERDRGIQPQHF,TGCGCCAGCGAGAGGGACAGGGGGATTCAGCCCCAGCATTTT
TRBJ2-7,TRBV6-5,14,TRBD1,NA,CASSLGQASYEQYF,TGTGCCAGCAGCCTGGGACAGGCCTCCTACGAGCAGTACTTC
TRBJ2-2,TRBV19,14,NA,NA,CASTGLADTGELFF,TGTGCCAGTACCGGCCTAGCCGACACCGGGGAGCTGTTTTTT
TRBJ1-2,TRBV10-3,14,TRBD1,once,CAISDRGQADGYTF,TGTGCCATCAGTGATCGGGGACAGGCGGATGGCTACACCTTC
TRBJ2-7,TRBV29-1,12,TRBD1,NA,CSVSGTGAEQYF,TGCAGCGTGAGCGGGACAGGGGCCGAGCAGTACTTC